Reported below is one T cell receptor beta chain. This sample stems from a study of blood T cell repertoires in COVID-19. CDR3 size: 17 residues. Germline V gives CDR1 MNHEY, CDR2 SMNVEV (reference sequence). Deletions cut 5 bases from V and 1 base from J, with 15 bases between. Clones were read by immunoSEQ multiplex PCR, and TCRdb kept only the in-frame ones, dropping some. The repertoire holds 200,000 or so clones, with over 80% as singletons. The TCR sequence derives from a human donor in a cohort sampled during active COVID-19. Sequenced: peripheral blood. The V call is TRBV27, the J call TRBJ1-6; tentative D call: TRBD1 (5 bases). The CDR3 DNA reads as TGTGCCAGCAGTCCCTATTTCCCAGGGTCCTATAATTCACCCCTCCACTTT. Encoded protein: CASSPYFPGSYNSPLHF.